Below, one T cell receptor (beta chain) is given with its context. This entry comes from a study of neoadjuvant anti-PD-1 for oral cavity cancer. Sequencing was performed with immunoSEQ multiplex PCR; in TCRdb, only in-frame clones are kept and a portion is missing. The sample contains approximately 13,000 clones, less than 80% of which appear only once. Trimming took 1 base from V and 2 from J, leaving 10 bases between them. CDR1 and CDR2 from the germline V gene are SGHNT and YENEEA. The CDR3 runs 15 residues. Time point reported: after neoadjuvant nivolumab, at surgical resection. The specimen comprised PBMCs, sampled after nivolumab (anti-PD-1) treatment. The TCR was taken from a person aged 40-85 years with oral cavity squamous cell carcinoma. The chain links TRBV11-3 to TRBJ2-3; weak D call: TRBD2 (7 bases). CDR3 protein: CASSLGGGDTDTQYF. The CDR3, as DNA: TGTGCCAGCAGCTTAGGAGGGGGGGACACAGATACGCAGTATTTT.